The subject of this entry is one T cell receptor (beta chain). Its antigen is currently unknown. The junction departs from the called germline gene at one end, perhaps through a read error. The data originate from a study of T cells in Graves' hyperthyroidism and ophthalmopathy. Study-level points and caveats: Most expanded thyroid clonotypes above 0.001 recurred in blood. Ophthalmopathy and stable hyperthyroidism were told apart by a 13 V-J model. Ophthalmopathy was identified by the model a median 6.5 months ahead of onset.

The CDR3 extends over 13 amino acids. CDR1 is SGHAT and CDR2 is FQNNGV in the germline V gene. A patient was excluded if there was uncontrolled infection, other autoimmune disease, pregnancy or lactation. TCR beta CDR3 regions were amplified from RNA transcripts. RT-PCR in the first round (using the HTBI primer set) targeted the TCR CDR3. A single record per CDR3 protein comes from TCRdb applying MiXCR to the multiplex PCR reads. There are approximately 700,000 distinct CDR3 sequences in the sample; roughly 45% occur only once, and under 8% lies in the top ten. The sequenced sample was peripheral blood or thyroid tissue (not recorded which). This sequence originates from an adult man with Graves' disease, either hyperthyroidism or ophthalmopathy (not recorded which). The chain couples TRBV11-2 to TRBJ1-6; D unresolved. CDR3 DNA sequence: TGTGCCAGCAGCCCCAGGCCGAATTTACCCCTCCACTTT. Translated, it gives CASSPRPNLPLHF.